These 12 T cell receptor beta chains were all obtained from the same sample, sequenced in a study. TCRdb used MiXCR to reprocess the 5' RACE reads, holding one entry per CDR3 protein. In the table there are roughly 23,000 distinct CDR3 sequences, roughly 29% of which are singletons. What was sequenced was tumor-infiltrating naive CD4+ T cells sorted from the breast tumor. Subset: naive CD4+ T cells, CD4+CD45RA+CD25-. The receptors originated from a female donor with breast cancer.

The table lists this clonotype with many counts. The V gene is TRBV5-1, the J gene TRBJ2-7; 8 bases fit TRBD2. V was pared by 4 bases and J by 2 bases, with 17 bases of the junction left unmatched. Germline values: CDR1 SGHRS, CDR2 YFSETQ. CDR3 length: 18 residues. Here the CDR3 DNA reads TGCGCCAGCAGCCTATCCACTAGCGGACCTTGGACCCCCTACGAGCAGTACTTC. It translates to CASSLSTSGPWTPYEQYF. Full variable domain (missing parts from reference TRBV5-1 and TRBJ2-7): KAGVTQTPRYLIKTRGQQVTLSCSPISGHRSVSWYQQTPGQGLQFLFEYFSETQRNKGNFPGRFSGRQFSNSRSEMNVSTLELGDSALYLCASSLSTSGPWTPYEQYFGPGTRLTVT.

This chain connects TRBV15 to TRBJ1-5; 8 nucleotides align to TRBD1. V lost 5 bases and J lost 2; bases outside the gene matches: 11. This CDR3 is built from 17 residues. CDR1 and CDR2 (germline): LNHNV, YYDKDF (reference sequence). The CDR3 loop is CATSGNYRGVRNQPQHF. The CDR3 coding sequence is TGTGCCACCAGCGGAAATTACAGGGGGGTTCGCAATCAGCCCCAGCATTTT.

The V gene is TRBV28, the J gene TRBJ1-5; D remains ambiguous. CDR3 length: 16 residues. Trimming took 5 bases from V and 0 from J, leaving 14 bases between them. Germline V gene lookup returns CDR1 MDHEN and CDR2 SYDVKM. The CDR3 region is CASSPPVPDSNQPQHF. CDR3 coding DNA: TGTGCCAGCAGTCCCCCCGTGCCAGATAGCAATCAGCCCCAGCATTTT.

This clonotype showed up many times. V gene TRBV9 combines with J gene TRBJ1-3, with a weak D call TRBD1 (5 bases). V lost 1 base to trimming and J lost 0 bases, with 14 bases between them. The length of the CDR3 is 17 residues. Germline CDR1 reads SGDLS; CDR2 reads YYNGEE. The CDR3 reads CASSVNSWTPSGNTIYF. CDR3 nucleotides: TGTGCCAGCAGCGTAAATAGCTGGACACCCTCTGGAAACACCATATATTTT. The full variable domain, rest sourced from reference TRBV9 and TRBJ1-3, is DSGVTQTPKHLITATGQRVTLRCSPRSGDLSVYWYQQSLDQGLQFLIQYYNGEERAKGNILERFSAQQFPDLHSELNLSSLELGDSALYFCASSVNSWTPSGNTIYFGEGSWLTVV.

With respect to this clonotype: Possible read error: a much larger clone is one base away. The chain has TRBV20-1 and TRBJ1-2; 8 bases agree with TRBD1. Germline V gene lookup returns CDR1 DFQATT and CDR2 SNEGSKA (reference sequence). CDR3 length equals 15 residues. In DNA form, the CDR3 reads TGCAGTGCTCCCGGGACAGGACTAACTAACCATGGCTACACCTTC. Residues: CSAPGTGLTNHGYTF.

This clonotype has more than one count but fewer than ten. The V call is TRBV6-5, the J call TRBJ1-1, with TRBD1 as a possible D gene (5 bases). V dropped 0 bases and J dropped 0 bases, with 8 bases sitting between them. Germline CDR1 and CDR2: MNHEY and SVGAGI. CDR3 length: 15 residues. The CDR3 here is CASSYSRVVNTEAFF. CDR3 nucleotides: TGTGCCAGCAGTTACTCCAGGGTGGTGAACACTGAAGCTTTCTTT.

Sample share makes this clonotype medium-sized. V gene TRBV7-9 combines with J gene TRBJ2-5; 7 nucleotides agree with TRBD2. J lost 3 bases, V lost 2 bases, and 6 bases had no gene match. CDR1 SEHNR and CDR2 FQNEAQ come from the germline V gene (reference sequence). This CDR3 is 15 amino acids long. In nucleotides, the CDR3 is TGTGCCAGCAGCTTATGGGTAGCGGGTGAAGAGACCCAGTACTTC. Residues: CASSLWVAGEETQYF. The full variable domain, its missing parts supplied by reference TRBV7-9 and TRBJ2-5, is DTGVSQNPRHKITKRGQNVTFRCDPISEHNRLYWYRQTLGQGPEFLTYFQNEAQLEKSRLLSDRFSAERPKGSFSTLEIQRTEQGDSAMYLCASSLWVAGEETQYFGPGTRLLVL.

At least ten counts were recorded for this clonotype. The rearrangement links TRBV2 to TRBJ2-1; 9 nucleotides match TRBD2. Germline trimming cut 7 bases from V and 8 bases from J; bases unmatched to any gene: 9. Germline values: CDR1 SNHLY, CDR2 FYNNEI. This CDR3 has 14 amino acids. Here the CDR3 DNA reads TGTGCCAGCATACCTAGCGGGACAAGAGATGAGCAGTTCTTC. This sequence encodes CASIPSGTRDEQFF.

Comments on this clonotype: A much larger clone is a single base away; this may be a read error. The chain combines TRBV5-1 with TRBJ2-1; 7 nucleotides align to TRBD1. The CDR3 covers 16 residues. Trimming cost V 4 bases and J 9 bases; bases outside gene matches: 16. CDR1 and CDR2 from the germline V gene are SGHRS and YFSETQ. CDR3 DNA sequence: TGCGCCAGCAGCGTCCTATCGGACAGGAGGCTAGGTGAGCAGTTCTTC. Protein product: CASSVLSDRRLGEQFF.

This clonotype has just a few counts. V usage is TRBV20-1 and J usage is TRBJ2-7, with TRBD2 matching 8 bases. Germline CDR1 DFQATT, CDR2 SNEGSKA (reference sequence). There are 14 residues in the CDR3. V was pared by 1 base and J by 1 base, with 3 bases of the junction left unmatched. The CDR3 sequence is CSARVQRGSYEQYF. CDR3 DNA sequence: TGCAGTGCTAGAGTGCAGCGGGGGTCCTACGAGCAGTACTTC.

This clonotype was recorded at least ten times. The chain is built from TRBV7-2 and TRBJ1-4; 12 bases line up with TRBD1. The CDR3 spans 17 residues. The germline V gene has CDR1 SGHTA and CDR2 FQGNSA. Trimming removed 4 bases from V and 0 bases from J; junction bases left unmatched: 3. The CDR3 sequence is CASSSRDRGPTNEKLFF. DNA of the CDR3: TGTGCCAGCAGCTCCCGGGACAGGGGGCCAACTAATGAAAAACTGTTTTTT.

This clonotype was seen just once. The genes are TRBV7-9 and TRBJ2-1; D gene ambiguous. Germline lookup yields CDR1 SEHNR and CDR2 FQNEAQ (reference sequence). Trimming removed 0 bases at V and 9 bases at J, with 3 bases between. The CDR3 is 11 amino acids. CDR3 loop: CASSLASEQFF. In DNA form, the CDR3 reads TGTGCCAGCAGCTTAGCTTCTGAGCAGTTCTTC. The full variable domain, completed using reference TRBV7-9 and TRBJ2-1, is DTGVSQNPRHKITKRGQNVTFRCDPISEHNRLYWYRQTLGQGPEFLTYFQNEAQLEKSRLLSDRFSAERPKGSFSTLEIQRTEQGDSAMYLCASSLASEQFFGPGTRLTVL.